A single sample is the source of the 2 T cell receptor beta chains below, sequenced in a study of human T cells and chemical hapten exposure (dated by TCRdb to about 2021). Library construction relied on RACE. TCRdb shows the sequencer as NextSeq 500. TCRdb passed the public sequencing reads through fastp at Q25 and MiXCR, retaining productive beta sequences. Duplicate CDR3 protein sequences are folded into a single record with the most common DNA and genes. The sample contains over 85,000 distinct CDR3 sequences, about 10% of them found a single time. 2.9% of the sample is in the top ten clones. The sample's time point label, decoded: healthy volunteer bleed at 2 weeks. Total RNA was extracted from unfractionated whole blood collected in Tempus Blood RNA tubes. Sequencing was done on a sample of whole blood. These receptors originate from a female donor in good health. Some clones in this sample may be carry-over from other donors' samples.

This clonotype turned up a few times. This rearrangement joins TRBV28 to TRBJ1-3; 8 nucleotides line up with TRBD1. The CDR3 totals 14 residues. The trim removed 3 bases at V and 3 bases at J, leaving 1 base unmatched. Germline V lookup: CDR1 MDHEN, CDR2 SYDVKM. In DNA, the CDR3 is TGTGCCAGCAGTTTCGGGACAGGTGGAAACACCATATATTTT. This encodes CASSFGTGGNTIYF.

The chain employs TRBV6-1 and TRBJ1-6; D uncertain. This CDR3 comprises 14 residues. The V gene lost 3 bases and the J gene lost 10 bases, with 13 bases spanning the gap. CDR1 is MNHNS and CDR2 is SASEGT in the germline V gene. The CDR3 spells CASSDLARRSPLHF. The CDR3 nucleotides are TGTGCCAGCAGTGACTTAGCCCGGAGATCACCCCTCCACTTT.